The 8 T cell receptor beta chains below come from one sample, sequenced in a study of T cells after posttransplantation cyclophosphamide. Measured with immunoSEQ multiplex PCR; TCRdb has only the in-frame clones, and not every one. The data show under 45,000 clones, with none appearing a single time. Specimen: PBMCs. These receptors all stem from a woman in her 50s in good health and a related stem cell transplant donor.

This clone was recorded at least ten times. J is TRBJ1-5 and V is TRBV7-2, with D uncertain. V lost 2 bases to trimming and J lost 0 bases, with 5 bases between them. CDR3 length: 14 amino acids. Germline CDR1 and CDR2: SGHTA and FQGNSA. The CDR3 DNA follows: TGTGCCAGCAGCTTACAGGTTAGCAATCAGCCCCAGCATTTT. It encodes CASSLQVSNQPQHF.

This clone came up many times. The genes are TRBV5-1 and TRBJ2-7, with TRBD1 identical over 7 bases. V was clipped by 4 bases and J by 0 bases; unmatched bases: 7. The CDR3 totals 15 residues. CDR1 SGHRS and CDR2 YFSETQ come from the germline V gene. For the CDR3, the DNA is TGCGCCAGCAGCCCATACCGGGACAGCTCCTACGAGCAGTACTTC. Translating it yields CASSPYRDSSYEQYF.

The table lists this clone with many counts. The chain couples TRBV6-6 to TRBJ2-3, with 7 nucleotides matching TRBD2. Germline V lookup: CDR1 MNHNY, CDR2 SVGAGI (reference sequence). The CDR3 covers 16 residues. The V segment lost 0 bases and the J segment 0 bases; nucleotides outside the gene matches: 3. The chain's CDR3 is CASSYSWTSSTDTQYF. The CDR3 DNA sequence: TGTGCCAGCAGTTACTCCTGGACTAGTAGCACAGATACGCAGTATTTT.

At least ten counts were recorded for this clone. The genes are TRBV7-9 and TRBJ2-7; 8 bases map to TRBD1. The length of the CDR3 is 14 residues. The V gene end was trimmed by 6 bases and the J gene end by 5 bases; junction bases not matched to a gene: 9. From germline, CDR1 is SEHNR and CDR2 FQNEAQ (reference sequence). The CDR3 region is CASRPSTGVHEQYF. CDR3 DNA sequence: TGTGCCAGCAGGCCCTCGACAGGGGTCCACGAGCAGTACTTC.

There are many counts of this clone. The rearrangement joins TRBV28 to TRBJ1-1; tentative D call: TRBD1 (6 bases). This CDR3 is built from 15 residues. CDR1 is MDHEN and CDR2 is SYDVKM in the germline V gene. The ends were cut back, 6 bases at V and 0 bases at J, with 14 bases in the middle. CDR3: CASSPSTGLNTEAFF. DNA for the CDR3: TGTGCCAGCAGCCCATCCACAGGGTTGAACACTGAAGCTTTCTTT.

The rearrangement uses TRBV28 and TRBJ1-2; D call uncertain. CDR3 length: 13 amino acids. V was shortened by 2 bases and J by 8 bases, with 12 bases between the two germline ends. The germline gives CDR1 MDHEN, CDR2 SYDVKM. The CDR3 protein is CASSLMRSRGYTF. The DNA for the CDR3 is TGTGCCAGCAGTTTAATGAGGTCTCGCGGCTACACCTTC.

In this sample, this clone turned up many times. V gene TRBV7-9 combines with J gene TRBJ2-3; 13 positions match TRBD2. Germline CDR1 is SEHNR and CDR2 is FQNEAQ (reference sequence). After removal of 4 bases from V and 1 base from J, the junction contained 2 bases not matched to a gene. This CDR3 spans 16 amino acids. The CDR3 loop is CASSSGLAGGTDTQYF. CDR3 coding DNA: TGTGCCAGCAGCTCCGGACTAGCGGGGGGCACAGATACGCAGTATTTT. The complete variable domain, with remaining parts taken from reference TRBV7-9 and TRBJ2-3, reads DTGVSQNPRHKITKRGQNVTFRCDPISEHNRLYWYRQTLGQGPEFLTYFQNEAQLEKSRLLSDRFSAERPKGSFSTLEIQRTEQGDSAMYLCASSSGLAGGTDTQYFGPGTRLTVL.

The V and J genes are TRBV5-4 and TRBJ2-5; no clear D gene. The tail of the sequence fits TRBJ2-7 better, so the J call may be wrong. The CDR3 runs to 13 residues. Germline lookup yields CDR1 SGHNT and CDR2 YYREEE (reference sequence). The CDR3 DNA sequence: TGTGCCAGCAGCCCCCCCCACTCCTACGAGCAGTACTTC. Translating gives CASSPPHSYEQYF.